A single sample gave rise to the 16 T cell receptor beta chains below, sequenced in a study of persistence of HIV-infected CD4 T cells. Sequencing used immunoSEQ version 4 in survey mode. Measured with immunoSEQ multiplex PCR; TCRdb has only the in-frame clones, and not every one. Altogether about 45,000 clones are present, approximately 90% being singletons, with the ten largest covering roughly 1.8%. Anti-CD3/anti-CD28 beads served as a nonspecific positive control stimulus. Sorting of responding CD4+ T cells relied on upregulated CD40 ligand together with CD69. No cognate antigen is known for these TCRs. This sample comprised CD4+ T cells sorted from PBMCs after 18-hour stimulation, obtained from a patient who received antiretroviral therapy. The receptors were gathered from an adult man with HIV who was CMV-seropositive.

The chain carries TRBV6-5 and TRBJ2-3; 7 positions agree with TRBD2. Germline assignment: CDR1 MNHEY and CDR2 SVGAGI. V dropped 8 bases and J dropped 6; count of bases not matched to a gene: 8. The CDR3 is 13 amino acids. The CDR3 loop reads CASRRGGGDTQYF. The CDR3 region has the DNA TGTGCCAGCCGTCGCGGGGGTGGGGATACGCAGTATTTT.

The table lists this clone with a count of one. The chain joins TRBV9 to TRBJ2-1, with 8 bases that match TRBD2. Germline V CDR1 and CDR2: SGDLS, YYNGEE. The CDR3 is made up of 14 amino acids. V shed 2 bases and J 4 bases; nucleotides not matched to a gene: 2. The CDR3 sequence is CASSVGGRYNEQFF. The CDR3 nucleotides are TGTGCCAGCAGCGTTGGCGGGAGGTACAATGAGCAGTTCTTC.

The chain carries TRBV9 and TRBJ2-3, with a weak D call TRBD1 (6 bases). The CDR3 sequence is 14 residues long. Germline CDR1 is SGDLS and CDR2 is YYNGEE. Trimming stripped 3 bases from V and 1 base from J, with 9 bases between. The CDR3 bases are TGTGCCAGCAGCGACCGGACAGGCACAGATACGCAGTATTTT. This codes for CASSDRTGTDTQYF.

The V gene is TRBV2, the J gene TRBJ1-3, with D perhaps matching TRBD1 (6 bases). Germline loops: CDR1 SNHLY, CDR2 FYNNEI. The CDR3 has 15 residues. Between the trimmed V and J ends, which lost 4 bases and 0 bases, there was a span of 10 bases. CDR3: CASSGTGHSGNTIYF. The CDR3 DNA reads TGTGCCAGCAGTGGAACAGGGCACTCTGGAAACACCATATATTTT.

This clone is a singleton in its sample. The CDR3 spells CASSSSTGDSSYEQYF. CDR3 sequence (DNA): TGTGCCAGTTCTTCCTCGACAGGGGATAGCTCCTACGAGCAGTACTTC. The chain couples TRBV19 to TRBJ2-7, with 8 bases lining up with TRBD1. Germline trimming cut 8 bases from V and 0 bases from J; bases unmatched to any gene: 12. The germline gives CDR1 LNHDA, CDR2 SQIVND (reference sequence). This CDR3 region has 16 residues.

The chain has TRBV10-3 and TRBJ2-1; D gene uncertain. This CDR3 spans 17 amino acids. V lost 6 bases and J lost 0, with 18 bases in between. CDR1 is ENHRY and CDR2 is SYGVKD in the germline V gene. The CDR3 region is CAIRDMLSLSSYNEQFF. The CDR3 DNA is TGTGCCATCAGGGATATGCTTAGCCTTAGCTCCTACAATGAGCAGTTCTTC.

This clone was seen once. V is TRBV7-9 and J is TRBJ2-1; TRBD2 matches at 11 bases. CDR1 is SEHNR and CDR2 is FQNEAQ in the germline V gene (reference sequence). The trim removed 5 bases at V and 9 bases at J, leaving 9 bases unmatched. This CDR3 is built from 15 residues. The CDR3 DNA reads TGTGCCAGCAGCCCAACTAGCGGGGGAAGGGGTGAGCAGTTCTTC. The encoded protein is CASSPTSGGRGEQFF.

The rearrangement joins TRBV9 to TRBJ2-7, with D perhaps TRBD1 (5 bases). CDR1 and CDR2 from the germline V gene are SGDLS and YYNGEE. Trimming shortened V by 4 bases and J by 3 bases, and 8 bases separated the two germline ends. The CDR3 contains 12 residues. CDR3 sequence reads: CASSPQGYEQYF. The CDR3 DNA follows: TGTGCCAGCAGCCCCCAGGGCTACGAGCAGTACTTC.

The chain employs TRBV6-6 and TRBJ2-1, with TRBD1 identical over 10 bases. The CDR3 spans 14 residues. Germline CDR1 reads MNHNY; CDR2 reads SVGAGI (reference sequence). V gave up 0 bases and J gave up 7 bases; unmatched junction bases: 0. This CDR3 reads CASSYSGQGNEQFF. For the CDR3, the DNA is TGTGCCAGCAGTTACTCGGGACAGGGGAATGAGCAGTTCTTC.

This sequence joins TRBV4-2 and TRBJ2-2, with 8 bases matching TRBD2. The CDR3 loop spans 15 amino acids. Germline CDR1 reads LGHNA; CDR2 reads YNFKEQ. The ends lost 4 bases at V and 6 bases at J; junction bases unmatched: 7. The CDR3 DNA follows: TGTGCCAGCAGCCCCGCAGTAGCGGGGTCCGGGGAGCTGTTTTTT. Translation gives CASSPAVAGSGELFF.

This clone was counted a few times. The chain combines TRBV18 with TRBJ2-7; TRBD2 is a possible D gene (6 bases). The CDR3 totals 15 residues. Germline-derived CDR1 and CDR2 are KGHSH and LQKENI. V was trimmed by 5 bases and J by 4 bases, leaving 18 bases between them. Written as DNA, the CDR3 is TGTGCCAGCTCAACCACGGGCCTTGGGGGGTACGAGCAGTACTTC. Protein product: CASSTTGLGGYEQYF.

CDR3 DNA: TGTGCCAGCAGTCCTTTTAATAGGAAGGAGCCCCAGCATTTT. Its protein product is CASSPFNRKEPQHF. J is TRBJ1-5 and V is TRBV6-5; no definite D call. V gave up 5 bases and J gave up 8 bases, with 16 bases separating them. The germline gives CDR1 MNHEY, CDR2 SVGAGI. This CDR3 contains 14 residues.

The chain joins TRBV3-1 (or the pseudogene TRBV3-2) to TRBJ2-7, with D hard to call. V shed 2 bases and J shed 0 bases, with 14 bases lying between them. The CDR3 is 16 amino acids. Germline CDR1 and CDR2: LGHDT and YNNKEL (reference sequence). The DNA for the CDR3 is TGTGCCAGCAGCCAACGACCCGGGCCTGTCTCCTACGAGCAGTACTTC. Amino acid sequence: CASSQRPGPVSYEQYF.

J is TRBJ2-3 and V is TRBV18; D gene ambiguous. Trimming left V 2 bases short and J 6 bases short, with 3 bases between. This CDR3 region has 11 residues. Germline CDR1 is KGHSH and CDR2 is LQKENI. CDR3 DNA: TGTGCCAGCTCACCAGGCGATACGCAGTATTTT. This encodes CASSPGDTQYF.

J is TRBJ2-3 and V is TRBV7-2; TRBD2 agrees at 10 bases. The CDR3 is 16 amino acids. The V gene end was trimmed by 0 bases and the J gene end by 6 bases; junction bases not matched to a gene: 6. CDR1 and CDR2 (germline): SGHTA, FQGNSA. CDR3 coding DNA: TGTGCCAGCAGCTTAGCGAGGAGCGGGGGGGCCGATACGCAGTATTTT. It is translated as CASSLARSGGADTQYF.

This clone was observed once. The chain couples TRBV10-2 to TRBJ1-3, with 10 bases fitting TRBD1. The CDR3 spans 15 residues. CDR1 and CDR2 from the germline V gene are WSHSY and SAAADI. Unmatched junction bases numbered 8, after V lost 8 bases and J lost 4 bases. CDR3 DNA: TGCGCCAGCGGCACCGGGACAGGGGTCGGAAACACCATATATTTT. Translated, it gives CASGTGTGVGNTIYF.